This T cell receptor beta chain was retrieved from a study of shared clonotypes between healthy human individuals (dated by TCRdb to 2018 to 2021). Context from the whole study: The cohort included three men and a couple of women between 18 and 49 years of age. For each donor, three plates each were used for CD4 naive and CD4 memory, two plates were used for CD8 naive, and one plate was used for CD8 memory. To estimate repertoire size and how much clonotypes are shared between individuals, the study performed deep sequencing of blood TCR repertoires from a few healthy adults. Leukapheresis yielded between about 0.9 and 9 billion PBMCs per donor. Libraries were prepared and TCR repertoires were sequenced by different laboratories using diverse techniques, in order to increase sequencing depth and limit assay-specific biases. What the work shows at the level of the full study, not this receptor alone: Sampling was restricted to blood, and TCR repertoires in tissues likely differ from the TCR repertoires found in blood. Clonotypes shared by all four sorted-subset donors showed higher generation probabilities than non-shared clonotypes. Rarefaction of sorted-subset datasets indicated incomplete sequencing despite the large sequencing depth. Sharing across several donors was observed for approximately 5% of naive CD4, over 3% of naive CD8, around 2.5% of memory CD4, and about 0.4% of memory CD8 clonotypes. Based on pairwise subsampling, the degree of clonotype sharing among donors was expected to be affected by sequencing depth. Naive subsets generally had larger estimated clonotype richness than memory subsets. The small number of donors limited the genetic and exposure-history diversity represented.

Healthy HIV-negative adults with no recently reported acute infections or vaccinations were included as donors. Every donor was a Caucasian adult residing in Nashville, Tennessee, USA. CD4+ T cells were enriched through magnetic negative selection, after which naive cells were positively selected on CD45RA and the remaining negative fraction served as the memory subset. After blood collection by leukapheresis, PBMCs were isolated using Ficoll-Histopaque density gradient centrifugation and then cryopreserved in the vapor phase of liquid nitrogen. Analytical flow cytometry was used to check the purity and quantity of every magnetically sorted T cell population. Genomic DNA was isolated from every sorted fraction and measured by UV absorbance on a Nanodrop 2000c. The junction carries 19 bases between V and J, which are trimmed by 5 bases and 4 bases respectively. CDR1 and CDR2 (SNHLY, FYNNEI) derive from the germline V gene. The CDR3 numbers 16 residues from cysteine through phenylalanine. The retained sequence is limited to the CDR3, 48 bases, with the frame set at the first base.

About this clone: The target of this receptor is not known. Qualities for individual bases were not recorded, and no much larger clone is one base off.

TCR CDR3 regions were amplified from genomic DNA by multiplex PCR using the deep immunoSEQ assay. Extracted genomic DNA from each cell subset was spread evenly across all wells of several immunoSEQ 96-well plates, with each plate serving as a replicate. For sorted subsets, around 0.2 ug of genomic DNA, equivalent to around 29,000 T cell genomes, went into each replicate PCR. Purified libraries were quantified with a Qubit 3.0 fluorometer, sized on a Bioanalyzer 2100, and re-quantified with the KAPA Library Quantification kit. Every immunoSEQ 96-well plate was sequenced on a separate single-read 150-cycle Illumina NextSeq 550 flow cell. The authors processed their data as follows. Because only junctional sequences without quality scores were contained in the immunoSEQ output, filtering matching that applied to full-length reads could not be performed. To assign V/J genes and CDR3, sequences were annotated against IMGT germline references using PyIR, a Python wrapper for IgBLAST v1.9. Reads were removed for weak V/J assignments (E-value above 1e-6), missing CDR3, stop codons, out-of-frame junctions, or ambiguous translated residues. V3J clonotypes were defined by identical inferred V gene, J gene, and CDR3 amino acid sequence. Percentage overlap between repertoires was calculated by dividing the number of shared unique clonotypes by the size of the smaller repertoire. Richness of each repertoire was evaluated using RTK rarefaction, the Chao1 estimator, and Recon v2.1 estimates of unobserved clonotypes. Generation probabilities were computed with OLGA for all TCRbeta clonotypes obtained by the gDNA method from a few donors. TCRdb limited this immuneACCESS table to in-frame rearrangements with V and J called. A share of clones is missing; checked studies link under half to unresolved V genes, and the rest is unexplained. That table supplies the V and J calls and clone size; D and trimming were determined from the DNA. The sample table holds millions of clones, of which over 85% were seen once. The ten largest clones take up about 0.13% of the sample.

Recombination joined TRBV2 with TRBJ2-3; D gene: possibly TRBD2, on 5 matching bases. Input material: naive CD4+ T cells sorted from blood. The cell subset or site label of this sample denotes: CD45RA+ positively selected. The TCR was taken from a man aged 18 to 30 in good health. CDR3 protein: CASSYTSFFISDTQYF. Here is the DNA: TGTGCCAGCAGTTACACTAGTTTTTTCATATCAGATACGCAGTATTTT.